A single sample is the source of the 3 T cell receptor beta chains below, sequenced in a study of Ad26.COV2.S vaccination and SARS-CoV-2 variants. TCRdb keeps only in-frame clones here, not all; method: immunoSEQ multiplex PCR. The profile shows more than 400,000 clones, roughly 90% of them singletons. As to treatment: some 20 received Ad26.COV2.S at low or high dose, single or two shots; 5 received placebo; per-sample allocation not given. Day 63 following the first vaccine or placebo injection was when the samples were taken. Sample: peripheral blood, taken in a trial of Ad26.COV2.S vaccine versus placebo. Every receptor here comes from a person between 18 and 59 years old who received the Ad26.COV2.S COVID-19 vaccine or a placebo.

The rearrangement uses TRBV28 and TRBJ1-1; weak D call: TRBD1 (5 bases). Germline V gene lookup returns CDR1 MDHEN and CDR2 SYDVKM. Trimming pared 3 bases from V and 5 bases from J, leaving 10 bases between. The CDR3 loop spans 13 amino acids. The CDR3 reads CASSFGGRTEAFF. The CDR3 bases are TGTGCCAGCAGTTTTGGGGGTAGGACTGAAGCTTTCTTT. The complete variable domain, with remaining parts taken from reference TRBV28 and TRBJ1-1, reads DVKVTQSSRYLVKRTGEKVFLECVQDMDHENMFWYRQDPGLGLRLIYFSYDVKMKEKGDIPEGYSVSREKKERFSLILESASTNQTSMYLCASSFGGRTEAFFGQGTRLTVV.

This sequence joins TRBV18 and TRBJ1-5, with 7 bases aligning to TRBD1. The ends lost 3 bases at V and 0 bases at J; junction bases unmatched: 2. The V gene's germline CDR1 is KGHSH and CDR2 LQKENI. This CDR3 has 15 amino acids. The CDR3 DNA is TGTGCCAGCTCACCTGGGACAGTTAGCAATCAGCCCCAGCATTTT. It encodes CASSPGTVSNQPQHF.

This chain joins TRBV6-1 and TRBJ2-6; 7 bases agree with TRBD1. The ends lost 3 bases at V and 9 bases at J; junction bases unmatched: 11. The germline V gene encodes CDR1 MNHNS and CDR2 SASEGT. The CDR3 runs to 16 residues. The CDR3 spells CASSDINGQAINVLTF. The CDR3 bases are TGTGCCAGCAGTGACATAAACGGACAGGCCATCAACGTCCTGACTTTC.